Reported below is one T cell receptor (beta chain). What it recognizes is unknown. This sample was included in a study of T cells in localized non-small cell lung cancer. Assay: immunoSEQ multiplex PCR; the TCRdb copy retains only in-frame clones and omits some. Here the sample spans tens of thousands of clones, roughly 90% being singletons. Study results and caveats: Uninvolved adjacent lung had the highest recorded T cell clonality, with tumor below it.

The material was PBMCs, obtained before any cancer treatment. The source is a man aged 40-75 years with stage II lung adenocarcinoma.

The DNA of the CDR3 is TGTGCCAGCAGCTTAGCAGGGTTTGGCGAGCAGTACTTC. This gives the protein CASSLAGFGEQYF. J is TRBJ2-7 and V is TRBV7-8; D not certain. Trimming stripped 0 bases from V and 6 bases from J, with 9 bases between. Germline CDR1 and CDR2: SGHVS and FQNEAQ. The CDR3 contains 13 residues.